This T cell receptor (beta chain) was documented in a study of brain T cells in children with intractable seizures. TCRdb's table, derived via immunoSEQ multiplex PCR, lists solely in-frame clones and lacks some. Seen here are 300,000 to 400,000 clones, nearly 95% observed once, and the top ten hold roughly 5.8%. This clone was counted a single time. No antigen is known for it. V lost 2 bases and J lost 4, with 11 bases in between. This CDR3 contains 15 residues. CDR1 and CDR2 from the germline V gene are KGHSH and LQKENI. This sample's time point: blood from clinic visit 5 months post-surgery; TSC patient then seizure free. The sequenced cases were selected for having the highest brain T cell transcript signatures. Patients received at least one anti-epileptic drug before surgery. Findings of the study overall: Viral specificity was inferred only from CDR3 similarity; HCMV serostatus was unknown. Pre- and post-surgery blood differed in depth, so pre-surgery absences may be undersampling.

The rearrangement links TRBV18 to TRBJ1-4; D unclear. The source material was peripheral blood, sampled more than 4 months after surgery. The receptor was isolated from a boy younger than two with tuberous sclerosis and intractable seizures. For the CDR3, the DNA is TGTGCCAGCTCACCAACCCGGCCTCTTAATGAAAAACTGTTTTTT. This encodes CASSPTRPLNEKLFF. Based on the CDR3 plus reference TRBV18 and TRBJ1-4, the full variable domain is NAGVMQNPRHLVRRRGQEARLRCSPMKGHSHVYWYRQLPEEGLKFMVYLQKENIIDESGMPKERFSAEFPKEGPSILRIQQVVRGDSAAYFCASSPTRPLNEKLFFGSGTQLSVL.